The rows below give T cell receptor beta chains drawn from one sample of a study of T cell repertoires in ileal Crohn's disease. The repertoire was sequenced with immunoSEQ multiplex PCR; TCRdb's copy has only in-frame clones and lacks some. Among over 9,000 clones, around 80% were seen once, and the ten largest hold about 14%. The material sequenced was ileal tissue. Receptors were obtained from an adult with Crohn's disease. The CDR3 runs from the conserved cysteine through the conserved F or W. The order of the fields is D gene, clone size, J gene, V gene, CDR3 protein, CDR3 DNA. D genes are given only for firm matches. Clone size is not always given. Where it is, it says once, few, many or a class for expanded clones.

>NA|NA|TRBJ2-5|TRBV7-9
CASSLWPQETQYF
TGTGCCAGCAGCTTATGGCCGCAAGAGACCCAGTACTTC
>TRBD1|NA|TRBJ1-1|TRBV30
CAWSVQTGGLTEAFF
TGTGCCTGGAGTGTACAGACAGGGGGTCTCACTGAAGCTTTCTTT
>NA|NA|TRBJ2-1|TRBV6-6
CASSRLRTENNEQFF
TGTGCCAGCAGTCGATTAAGGACTGAAAACAATGAGCAGTTCTTC
>TRBD1|few|TRBJ1-2|TRBV6-6
CASSYSRGWTGVGYTF
TGTGCCAGCAGTTACTCGCGGGGCTGGACAGGGGTAGGCTACACCTTC
>NA|NA|TRBJ1-1|TRBV29-1
CSVEALRRGGTEAFF
TGCAGCGTTGAGGCACTTCGGAGGGGTGGAACTGAAGCTTTCTTT
>TRBD2|NA|TRBJ2-1|TRBV5-1
CASSFAPLREDEQFF
TGCGCCAGCAGCTTCGCTCCCTTACGGGAGGATGAGCAGTTCTTC
>NA|NA|TRBJ1-1|TRBV7-2
CASSLPRGGMNTEAFF
TGTGCCAGCAGCTTACCGCGGGGAGGCATGAACACTGAAGCTTTCTTT
>NA|NA|TRBJ2-1|TRBV12-5
CASSVYNEQFF
TGTGCTAGTTCAGTGTACAATGAGCAGTTCTTC
>NA|NA|TRBJ2-4|TRBV19
CASSIDPGRQVAKNIQYF
TGTGCCAGTAGTATAGACCCGGGGAGACAGGTAGCCAAAAACATTCAGTACTTC
>TRBD1|NA|TRBJ2-7|TRBV18
CASSPGQGVYEQYF
TGTGCCAGCTCACCGGGGCAGGGGGTCTACGAGCAGTACTTC
>TRBD1|NA|TRBJ1-6|TRBV9
CASSDYRGPGSPLHF
TGTGCCAGCAGCGACTACAGGGGGCCGGGTTCACCCCTCCACTTT
>NA|NA|TRBJ1-2|TRBV7-9
CAGASGTNYGYTF
TGTGCCGGCGCAAGCGGAACTAACTATGGCTACACCTTC
>TRBD1|NA|TRBJ2-5|TRBV5-6
CASKLVGQTKETQYF
TGTGCCAGCAAGTTGGTGGGACAGACTAAAGAGACCCAGTACTTC
>NA|NA|TRBJ2-1|TRBV6-5
CASRKAHGDYNEQFF
TGTGCCAGCCGAAAGGCCCACGGGGACTACAATGAGCAGTTCTTC
>TRBD1|NA|TRBJ2-7|TRBV18
CASSPQGANEQYF
TGTGCCAGCTCACCACAGGGGGCGAACGAGCAGTACTTC
>TRBD1|NA|TRBJ1-1|TRBV19
CASSITGAQIKNTEAFF
TGTGCCAGTAGTATCACAGGGGCACAAATCAAAAACACTGAAGCTTTCTTT
>NA|NA|TRBJ1-1|TRBV5-1
CASSLDGGINTEAFF
TGCGCCAGCAGCTTGGATGGAGGAATCAACACTGAAGCTTTCTTT
>NA|NA|TRBJ2-7|TRBV5-4
CASSLPGRDEQYF
TGTGCCAGCAGCTTACCAGGGCGGGACGAGCAGTACTTC
>TRBD1|NA|TRBJ1-1|TRBV4-1
CASSQGGDRGRTGAFF
TGCGCCAGCAGCCAGGGAGGGGACAGGGGGCGGACTGGGGCTTTCTTT
>NA|NA|TRBJ2-5|TRBV4-1
CASSHRGETQYF
TGCGCCAGCAGCCATAGGGGTGAGACCCAGTACTTC
>NA|NA|TRBJ2-7|TRBV2
CASSRDTAYEQYF
TGTGCCAGCAGTCGGGACACGGCCTACGAGCAGTACTTC
>NA|NA|TRBJ1-1|TRBV19
CASSIDQIFVGTPNTEAFF
TGTGCCAGTAGTATAGATCAGATTTTCGTGGGCACCCCGAACACTGAAGCTTTCTTT
>TRBD2|few|TRBJ2-1|TRBV7-6
CASSLSGTSRNEQFF
TGTGCCAGCAGCTTATCCGGGACTAGTAGGAATGAGCAGTTCTTC
>NA|NA|TRBJ2-6|TRBV19
CASSIGSLLGSGANVLTF
TGTGCCAGTAGTATTGGGTCCCTACTAGGCTCTGGGGCCAACGTCCTGACTTTC
>TRBD2|NA|TRBJ2-6|TRBV28
CASSGTGTSGSISGANVLTF
TGTGCCAGCAGTGGAACCGGGACTAGCGGGAGTATTTCTGGGGCCAACGTCCTGACTTTC
>NA|NA|TRBJ2-6|TRBV10-3
CAISDGRSPGANVLTF
TGTGCCATCAGTGATGGCAGGTCCCCTGGGGCCAACGTCCTGACTTTC
>TRBD1|NA|TRBJ2-5|TRBV6-5
CASSRDRQETQYF
TGTGCCAGCAGTCGGGACAGACAAGAGACCCAGTACTTC
>NA|NA|TRBJ1-1|TRBV6-1
CASTPGGPTEAFF
TGTGCCAGCACTCCCGGGGGACCCACTGAAGCTTTCTTT
>NA|NA|TRBJ1-2|TRBV15
CATTSPLRGYGYTF
TGTGCCACCACGTCCCCCCTCAGGGGCTATGGCTACACCTTC
>NA|few|TRBJ1-3|TRBV5-8
CASSPRGAIYF
TGTGCCAGCAGCCCTCGCGGCGCCATATATTTT
>NA|NA|TRBJ2-2|TRBV28
CASSLSWTGELFF
TGTGCCAGCAGTTTAAGCTGGACCGGGGAGCTGTTTTTT
>NA|few|TRBJ2-7|TRBV11-2
CASSWGGSYEQYF
TGTGCCAGCAGCTGGGGCGGCAGCTACGAGCAGTACTTC
>TRBD1|NA|TRBJ2-5|TRBV6-5
CASSPQRGLETQYF
TGTGCCAGCTCCCCACAAAGGGGGCTAGAGACCCAGTACTTC
>TRBD1|once|TRBJ1-6|TRBV19
CASSRTGVNSPLHF
TGTGCCAGTAGTCGGACAGGGGTCAATTCACCCCTCCACTTT
>NA|NA|TRBJ1-2|TRBV5-1
CASSDTDTGYGYTF
TGCGCCAGCAGCGACACGGACACTGGATATGGCTACACCTTC